This T cell receptor beta chain was sequenced for a study of blood T cell repertoires in COVID-19. At the level of the study: The United States, Italy and Spain were the sources of the acute and convalescent COVID-19 samples. Sources were T cells, B-cell-depleted T cells, or PBMCs; the material itself was cDNA or gDNA.

Study processing details: Nucleated cell counts were estimated from reference gene primer amplification. TCRdb's copy holds only in-frame clones and misses some; the assay was immunoSEQ multiplex PCR. V and J calls and clone size follow that table, whereas D and trimming were derived from the DNA. The table lists a few hundred thousand clones, 80% to 85% of them singletons. This CDR3 is 14 amino acids long. Germline CDR1 reads LGHDT; CDR2 reads YNNKEL (reference sequence). V was pared by 0 bases and J by 5 bases, with 7 bases between. Participants were placed into cohorts based on the clinical history they reported.

The rearrangement links TRBV3-1 (or the pseudogene TRBV3-2) to TRBJ2-2; D gene ambiguous. The source material was PBMCs or T cells enriched from blood (not recorded which). The receptor was derived from a woman aged 45-59 years who had recovered from COVID-19. Here the CDR3 reads CASSQDSGTGELFF. The DNA for the CDR3 is TGTGCCAGCAGCCAAGATTCCGGGACCGGGGAGCTGTTTTTT.